This TCR beta chain was found in a study of blood T cell repertoires in COVID-19. TCRdb's table, derived via immunoSEQ multiplex PCR, lists solely in-frame clones and lacks some. The table has under 200,000 clones, 88% seen once. With V trimmed by 6 bases and J by 0 bases, 4 bases remained unmatched. Germline V gene data show CDR1 as SQVTM and CDR2 as ANQGSEA. This CDR3 has 13 amino acids. This TCR came from a man aged 45-60 years who had recovered from COVID-19. Sequenced: peripheral blood. V usage is TRBV29-1 and J usage is TRBJ1-1; TRBD1 matches at 7 bases. CDR3 region: CSVPGQMNTEAFF. DNA of the CDR3: TGCAGCGTCCCGGGACAGATGAACACTGAAGCTTTCTTT. Full variable domain (missing parts from reference TRBV29-1 and TRBJ1-1): SAVISQKPSRDICQRGTSLTIQCQVDSQVTMMFWYRQQPGQSLTLIATANQGSEATYESGFVIDKFPISRPNLTFSTLTVSNMSPEDSSIYLCSVPGQMNTEAFFGQGTRLTVV.